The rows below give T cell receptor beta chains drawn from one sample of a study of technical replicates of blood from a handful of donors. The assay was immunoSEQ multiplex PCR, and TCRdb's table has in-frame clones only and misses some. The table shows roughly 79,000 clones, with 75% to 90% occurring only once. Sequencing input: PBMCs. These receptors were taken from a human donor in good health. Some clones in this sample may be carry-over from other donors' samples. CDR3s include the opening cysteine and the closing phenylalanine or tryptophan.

CDR3: CASRESGGSGANVLTF; length: 16; V: TRBV28
CDR3: CASTLPGGGEQYF; length: 13; V: TRBV6-5
CDR3: CASGFRDEQFF; length: 11; V: TRBV12-5
CDR3: CASSYRTGGNEQYF; length: 14; V: TRBV6-6
CDR3: CASRDRGSYEQYF; length: 13; V: TRBV10-3
CDR3: CSVEGQGASGYTF; length: 13; V: TRBV29-1
CDR3: CASSLTGTVVGEQYF; length: 15; V: TRBV4-3
CDR3: CASTAGIGSYEQYF; length: 14; V: TRBV25-1
CDR3: CAWSAGLAVTGELFF; length: 15; V: TRBV30
CDR3: CASSSSGQNTGELFF; length: 15; V: TRBV18
CDR3: CASSMFGRDYEQYF; length: 14; V: TRBV19
CDR3: CASSKTGPQPQHF; length: 13; V: TRBV21-1
CDR3: CASSIVGRPYEQYF; length: 14; V: TRBV19
CDR3: CASSASGGKQETQYF; length: 15; V: TRBV2
CDR3: CAWNQGAEGEKLFF; length: 14; V: TRBV30
CDR3: CASSFKGANTGELFF; length: 15; V: TRBV7-3
CDR3: CASSGVGGQSYEQYF; length: 15; V: TRBV10-1
CDR3: CASSEGVGGYGYTF; length: 14; V: TRBV6-4
CDR3: CASSKTGTYNEQFF; length: 14; V: TRBV9
CDR3: CSVEGGHYGYTF; length: 12; V: TRBV29-1
CDR3: CSVSGNPYEQYF; length: 12; V: TRBV29-1
CDR3: CASSPRDINIQYF; length: 13; V: TRBV18
CDR3: CASSVALNYGYTF; length: 13; V: TRBV2
CDR3: CASSYPTGEGVEQYF; length: 15; V: TRBV6-6
CDR3: CASSRQGFAEAFF; length: 13; V: TRBV19